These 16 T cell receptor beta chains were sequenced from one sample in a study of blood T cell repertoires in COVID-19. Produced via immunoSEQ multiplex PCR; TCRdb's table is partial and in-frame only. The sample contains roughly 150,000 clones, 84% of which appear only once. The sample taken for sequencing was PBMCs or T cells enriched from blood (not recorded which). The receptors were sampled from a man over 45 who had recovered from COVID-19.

CDR3 bases: TGTGCCACCAGTGATTTCGGGGGGCACTATGGCTACACCTTC. Translation gives CATSDFGGHYGYTF. The chain employs TRBV24-1 and TRBJ1-2; weak D call: TRBD1 (6 bases). In germline, CDR1 is KGHDR, CDR2 SFDVKD. Trimming removed 1 base from V and 3 bases from J, with 8 bases in between. The CDR3 spans 14 residues.

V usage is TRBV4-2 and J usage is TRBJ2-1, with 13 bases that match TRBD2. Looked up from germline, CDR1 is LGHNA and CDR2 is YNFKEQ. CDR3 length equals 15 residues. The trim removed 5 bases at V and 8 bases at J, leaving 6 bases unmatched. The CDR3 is CASSSTSGGADEQFF. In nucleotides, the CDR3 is TGTGCCAGCAGCTCCACTAGCGGGGGGGCGGATGAGCAGTTCTTC.

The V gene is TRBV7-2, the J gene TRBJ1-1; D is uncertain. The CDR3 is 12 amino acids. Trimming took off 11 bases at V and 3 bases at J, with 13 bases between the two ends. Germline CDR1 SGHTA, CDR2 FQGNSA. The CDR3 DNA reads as TGTGCCTCTGAGGCGGGGTACACTGAAGCTTTCTTT. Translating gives CASEAGYTEAFF.

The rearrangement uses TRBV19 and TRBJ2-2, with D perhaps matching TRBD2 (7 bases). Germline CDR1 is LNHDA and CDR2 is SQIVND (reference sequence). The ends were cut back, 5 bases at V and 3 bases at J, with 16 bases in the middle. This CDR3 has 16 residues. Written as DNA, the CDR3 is TGTGCCAGTAGTTTCCGGGGAGGGGGAGACACCGGGGAGCTGTTTTTT. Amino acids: CASSFRGGGDTGELFF.

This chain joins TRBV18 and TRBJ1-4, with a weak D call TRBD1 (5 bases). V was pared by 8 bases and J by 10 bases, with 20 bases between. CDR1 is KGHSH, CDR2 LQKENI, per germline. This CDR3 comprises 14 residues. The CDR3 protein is CASGLGGADAKLFF. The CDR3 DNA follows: TGTGCCAGCGGCCTCGGGGGAGCGGATGCAAAACTGTTTTTT. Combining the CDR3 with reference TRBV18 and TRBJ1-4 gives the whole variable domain NAGVMQNPRHLVRRRGQEARLRCSPMKGHSHVYWYRQLPEEGLKFMVYLQKENIIDESGMPKERFSAEFPKEGPSILRIQQVVRGDSAAYFCASGLGGADAKLFFGSGTQLSVL.

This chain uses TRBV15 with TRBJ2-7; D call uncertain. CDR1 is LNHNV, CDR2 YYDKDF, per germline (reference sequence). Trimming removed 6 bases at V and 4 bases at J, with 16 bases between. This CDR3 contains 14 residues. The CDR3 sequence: CATRSSSVAYEQYF. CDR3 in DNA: TGTGCCACCAGATCCTCTAGTGTCGCGTACGAGCAGTACTTC.

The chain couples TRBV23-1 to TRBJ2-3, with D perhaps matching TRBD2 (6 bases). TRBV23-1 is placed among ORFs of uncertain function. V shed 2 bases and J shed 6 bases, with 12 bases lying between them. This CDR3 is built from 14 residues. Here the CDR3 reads CASSQDSGGDTQYF. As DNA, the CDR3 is TGCGCCAGCAGTCAAGACAGCGGAGGGGATACGCAGTATTTT.

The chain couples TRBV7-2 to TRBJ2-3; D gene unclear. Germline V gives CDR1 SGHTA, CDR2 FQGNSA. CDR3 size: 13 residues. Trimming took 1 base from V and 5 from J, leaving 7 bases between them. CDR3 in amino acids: CASSLEPGDTQYF. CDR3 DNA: TGTGCCAGCAGCTTAGAGCCAGGAGATACGCAGTATTTT.

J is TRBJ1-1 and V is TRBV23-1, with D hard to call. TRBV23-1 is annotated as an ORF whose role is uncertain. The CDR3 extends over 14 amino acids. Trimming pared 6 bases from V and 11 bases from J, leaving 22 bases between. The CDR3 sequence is CASRTGRPNGVAFF. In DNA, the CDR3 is TGCGCCAGCAGGACGGGCAGGCCGAACGGGGTGGCTTTCTTT.

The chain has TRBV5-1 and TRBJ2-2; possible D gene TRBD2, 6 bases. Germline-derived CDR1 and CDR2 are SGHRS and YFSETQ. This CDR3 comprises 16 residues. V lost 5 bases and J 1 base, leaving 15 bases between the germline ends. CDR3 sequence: CASSLQGSGNTGELFF. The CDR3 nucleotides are TGCGCCAGCAGTCTCCAGGGTAGCGGGAACACCGGGGAGCTGTTTTTT.

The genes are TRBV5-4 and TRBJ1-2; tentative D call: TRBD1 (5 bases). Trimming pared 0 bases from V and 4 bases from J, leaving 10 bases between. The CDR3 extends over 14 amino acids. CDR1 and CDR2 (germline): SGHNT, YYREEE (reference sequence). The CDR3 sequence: CASSLAARGYGYTF. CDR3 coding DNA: TGTGCCAGCAGCTTGGCCGCTAGGGGCTATGGCTACACCTTC.

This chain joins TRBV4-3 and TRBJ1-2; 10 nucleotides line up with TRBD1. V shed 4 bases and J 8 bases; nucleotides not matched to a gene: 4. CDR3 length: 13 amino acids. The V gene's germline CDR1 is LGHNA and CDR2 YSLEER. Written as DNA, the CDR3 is TGCGCCAGCAGCCGCGACAGGGGGCAAGGCTACACCTTC. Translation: CASSRDRGQGYTF.

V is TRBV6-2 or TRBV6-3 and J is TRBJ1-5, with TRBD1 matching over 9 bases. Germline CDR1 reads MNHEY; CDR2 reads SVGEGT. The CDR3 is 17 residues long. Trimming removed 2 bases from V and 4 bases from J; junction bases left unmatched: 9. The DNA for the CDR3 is TGTGCCAGCAGTTACATCCCCGGGACAGGGCTGAATCAGCCCCAGCATTTT. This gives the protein CASSYIPGTGLNQPQHF.

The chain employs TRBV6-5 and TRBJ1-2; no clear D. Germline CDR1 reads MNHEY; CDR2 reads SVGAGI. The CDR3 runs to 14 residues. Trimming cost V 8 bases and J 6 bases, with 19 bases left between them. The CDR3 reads CASYDYLLANGYTF. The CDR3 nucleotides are TGTGCCAGCTACGACTATCTGCTAGCGAATGGCTACACCTTC.

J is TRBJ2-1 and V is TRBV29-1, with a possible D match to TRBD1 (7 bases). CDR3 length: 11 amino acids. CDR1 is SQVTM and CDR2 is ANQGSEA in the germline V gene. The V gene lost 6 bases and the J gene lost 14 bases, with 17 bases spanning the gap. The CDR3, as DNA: TGCAGCGTCGACAGGGAGAGGAGGGAGTTCTTC. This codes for CSVDRERREFF.

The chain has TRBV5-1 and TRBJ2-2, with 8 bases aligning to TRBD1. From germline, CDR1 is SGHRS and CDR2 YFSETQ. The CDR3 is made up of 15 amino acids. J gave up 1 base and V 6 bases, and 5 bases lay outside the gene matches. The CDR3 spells CASTGQALNTGELFF. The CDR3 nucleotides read TGCGCCAGCACGGGACAGGCCCTGAACACCGGGGAGCTGTTTTTT. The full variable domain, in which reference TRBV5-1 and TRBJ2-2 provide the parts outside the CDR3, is KAGVTQTPRYLIKTRGQQVTLSCSPISGHRSVSWYQQTPGQGLQFLFEYFSETQRNKGNFPGRFSGRQFSNSRSEMNVSTLELGDSALYLCASTGQALNTGELFFGEGSRLTVL.